Listed here are 3 T cell receptor beta chains from one sample, sequenced in a study of blood T cell repertoires in COVID-19. Method: immunoSEQ multiplex PCR; TCRdb's copy keeps in-frame clones and lacks some. The table lists some 140,000 clones, roughly 82% of them singletons. Material for sequencing was peripheral blood. The receptors derive from a man aged 80 or over with acute or convalescent COVID-19.

The chain couples TRBV7-6 to TRBJ2-5, with TRBD1 matching over 7 bases. V lost 4 bases to trimming and J lost 5 bases; unmatched junction nucleotides: 4. CDR1 and CDR2 from the germline V gene are SGHVS and FNYEAQ. There are 13 residues in the CDR3. CDR3 coding DNA: TGTGCCAGCAGCTCGCGACAGGGTGAGACCCAGTACTTC. Its protein product is CASSSRQGETQYF.

This clone appeared once. This chain uses TRBV19 with TRBJ2-3; TRBD1 might be the D (5 bases). The CDR3 is 17 amino acids. Trimming removed 1 base from V and 3 bases from J, with 17 bases in between. From germline, CDR1 is LNHDA and CDR2 SQIVND (reference sequence). The chain's CDR3 is CASSIGRAQARTDTQYF. In nucleotides, the CDR3 is TGTGCCAGTAGTATAGGCAGGGCCCAAGCGAGGACAGATACGCAGTATTTT.

This clone has only a few counts. This sequence joins TRBV27 and TRBJ2-6; D not certain. Germline CDR1 reads MNHEY; CDR2 reads SMNVEV (reference sequence). The CDR3 is made up of 15 amino acids. V was pared by 6 bases and J by 0 bases, with 9 bases between. The CDR3 loop is CASRPVSSGANVLTF. CDR3 nucleotides: TGTGCCAGCAGACCGGTTAGCTCTGGGGCCAACGTCCTGACTTTC.